These 28 T cell receptor beta chains originate from one sample sequenced in a study of T-cell memory formation after mild COVID-19 (TCRdb year 2021). The library relied on 5' RACE. For sequencing, an Illumina NovaSeq 6000 was employed. Starting from the raw public reads, TCRdb applied fastp trimming at Q25, assembled clones with MiXCR and retained in-frame beta chains. One record per CDR3 amino acid sequence lists the most common genes and DNA. The sample table holds more than 250,000 distinct CDR3 sequences, of which about a sixth were seen once. 22% of the sample rests with the top ten. Source material: PBMCs or a T cell subset sorted from them (not recorded which). These receptors were obtained from a man between 18 and 35 years old who had mild COVID-19 (a few samples of this study predate the infection). The sample titles of this study are shuffled in the database, so cell type and time point are left out; the donor was told from shared clones.

The chain uses TRBV18 and TRBJ2-5; tentative D call: TRBD1 (6 bases). The germline CDR1 and CDR2 sequences are KGHSH and LQKENI. CDR3 length: 16 amino acids. Trimming removed 3 bases from V and 2 bases from J, with 16 bases in between. CDR3 sequence: CASSPERTAKQETQYF. DNA for the CDR3: TGTGCCAGCTCACCGGAACGGACAGCAAAACAAGAGACCCAGTACTTC.

This clonotype was observed a handful of times. The CDR3, as DNA: TGTGCCAGCAGCCCTGACGGGACGCGGGATACGCAGTATTTT. Translation: CASSPDGTRDTQYF. This sequence joins TRBV5-4 and TRBJ2-3; D possibly matches TRBD1 or TRBD2 (5 bases each). The CDR3 sequence is 14 residues long. Germline CDR1 and CDR2: SGHNT and YYREEE (reference sequence). Trimming pared 4 bases from V and 6 bases from J, leaving 15 bases between.

The chain employs TRBV29-1 and TRBJ2-1; TRBD2 agrees at 9 bases. The V gene's germline CDR1 is SQVTM and CDR2 ANQGSEA. CDR3 size: 14 residues. V was pared by 2 bases and J by 8 bases, with 7 bases of the junction left unmatched. The CDR3 DNA follows: TGCAGCGTTGAACGGCTAGCGGGGAGTTATGAGCAGTTCTTC. It yields the protein CSVERLAGSYEQFF.

The J gene is TRBJ2-3, the V gene TRBV11-2, with TRBD2 identical over 12 bases. The J segment lost 4 bases and the V segment lost 2 bases, leaving 13 bases of the junction unmatched. The CDR3 is made up of 19 amino acids. CDR1 SGHAT and CDR2 FQNNGV come from the germline V gene. CDR3: CASSLSIHGASGGADTQYF. The CDR3 nucleotides are TGTGCCAGCAGCTTAAGCATCCACGGGGCTAGCGGGGGGGCAGATACGCAGTATTTT. The entire variable domain, with the rest obtained from reference TRBV11-2 and TRBJ2-3, is as follows: EAGVAQSPRYKIIEKRQSVAFWCNPISGHATLYWYQQILGQGPKLLIQFQNNGVVDDSQLPKDRFSAERLKGVDSTLKIQPAKLEDSAVYLCASSLSIHGASGGADTQYFGPGTRLTVL.

This clonotype was detected a few times. The CDR3 DNA sequence: TGCGCCAGCAGTACAGGGAGCTCCTATAATTCACCCCTCCACTTT. Its translation: CASSTGSSYNSPLHF. The chain joins TRBV5-1 to TRBJ1-6; weak D call: TRBD1 (6 bases). V gave up 5 bases and J gave up 0 bases, with 9 bases separating them. Germline lookup yields CDR1 SGHRS and CDR2 YFSETQ. The CDR3 extends over 15 amino acids.

The chain joins TRBV12-3 or TRBV12-4 to TRBJ2-1; 10 bases line up with TRBD2. V lost 1 base, J lost 9 bases, and 3 bases stayed unmatched. This CDR3 spans 14 amino acids. CDR3 region: CASSLVAGGAEQFF. CDR3 coding DNA: TGTGCCAGCAGTTTAGTAGCGGGGGGAGCTGAGCAGTTCTTC.

This chain uses TRBV4-3 with TRBJ1-3; a weak D match, TRBD1 (5 bases). CDR3 length: 16 amino acids. Trimming stripped 1 base from V and 4 bases from J, with 14 bases between. Germline V gene lookup returns CDR1 LGHNA and CDR2 YSLEER. CDR3 DNA: TGCGCCAGCAGCCAAGGGGGGGGGACTAGAGGAAACACCATATATTTT. Translating gives CASSQGGGTRGNTIYF.

The table lists this clonotype with many counts. The CDR3 reads CASSSSGLALTDTQYF. The CDR3 DNA reads TGCGCCAGCAGCTCCTCGGGGCTAGCCCTCACAGATACGCAGTATTTT. J is TRBJ2-3 and V is TRBV5-1; D might be TRBD1 or TRBD2, each matching 5 bases. V gave up 3 bases and J gave up 2 bases, with 16 bases separating them. Germline lookup yields CDR1 SGHRS and CDR2 YFSETQ. CDR3 length: 16 amino acids.

V gene TRBV15 combines with J gene TRBJ1-3; D is uncertain. V was shortened by 5 bases and J by 0 bases, with 11 bases between the two germline ends. The CDR3 is 15 amino acids. Germline V gene data show CDR1 as LNHNV and CDR2 as YYDKDF (reference sequence). CDR3 amino acids: CATSLGSSSGNTIYF. The CDR3 nucleotides read TGTGCCACCAGCCTAGGCTCTAGCTCTGGAAACACCATATATTTT.

V gene TRBV2 combines with J gene TRBJ2-7, with D perhaps matching TRBD1 (5 bases). The germline gives CDR1 SNHLY, CDR2 FYNNEI. Deletions cut 5 bases from V and 6 bases from J, with 11 bases between. The CDR3 covers 12 residues. This CDR3 is CASSRQSSEQYV. The CDR3 nucleotides are TGTGCCAGCAGTCGACAGTCCAGCGAGCAGTACGTC.

This chain uses TRBV7-2 with TRBJ1-1, with D uncertain. V was shortened by 4 bases and J by 6 bases, with 21 bases between the two germline ends. CDR1 is SGHTA, CDR2 FQGNSA, per germline. This CDR3 region has 16 residues. The CDR3 spells CASSSKIGRERAEAFF. The DNA of the CDR3 is TGTGCCAGCAGCTCCAAAATTGGACGGGAGAGGGCTGAAGCTTTCTTT. Supplemented by reference TRBV7-2 and TRBJ1-1, the full variable domain reads GAGVSQSPSNKVTEKGKDVELRCDPISGHTALYWYRQSLGQGLEFLIYFQGNSAPDKSGLPSDRFSAERTGGSVSTLTIQRTQQEDSAVYLCASSSKIGRERAEAFFGQGTRLTVV.

This chain joins TRBV6-1 and TRBJ1-5; no firm D call. Trimming stripped 7 bases from V and 3 bases from J, with 10 bases between. The CDR3 covers 13 residues. Per the germline V gene, CDR1 is MNHNS and CDR2 is SASEGT. CDR3 residues: CASKFTYNQPQHF. As DNA, the CDR3 is TGTGCCAGCAAATTCACATACAATCAGCCCCAGCATTTT.

This clonotype was counted only a few times. V gene TRBV20-1 combines with J gene TRBJ2-3, with TRBD2 matching 8 bases. J lost 0 bases, V lost 6 bases, and 8 bases had no gene match. The CDR3 is 15 amino acids. The germline gives CDR1 DFQATT, CDR2 SNEGSKA (reference sequence). The CDR3 nucleotides read TGCAGTGCCAGCGGGGGACACCCTAGCACAGATACGCAGTATTTT. Translated: CSASGGHPSTDTQYF.

This clonotype has only a few counts. This chain uses TRBV7-2 with TRBJ1-1, with D uncertain. Germline-derived CDR1 and CDR2 are SGHTA and FQGNSA. Trimming took 3 bases from V and 6 from J, leaving 11 bases between them. This CDR3 comprises 13 residues. CDR3 nucleotides: TGTGCCAGCAGCTTCCACATGGCCCCTGAAGCTTTCTTT. Amino acids: CASSFHMAPEAFF.

This clonotype was counted only a few times. This chain uses TRBV29-1 with TRBJ2-7; a possible D gene is TRBD1 (6 bases). Trimming pared 4 bases from V and 3 bases from J, leaving 10 bases between. Germline CDR1 SQVTM, CDR2 ANQGSEA. CDR3 length: 12 amino acids. The chain's CDR3 is CSVAGGFYEQYF. The DNA of the CDR3 is TGCAGCGTTGCTGGGGGCTTCTACGAGCAGTACTTC.

V gene TRBV10-3 combines with J gene TRBJ2-3; 11 bases fit TRBD1. V lost 4 bases and J lost 3; bases outside the gene matches: 9. The CDR3 length is 17 residues. From germline, CDR1 is ENHRY and CDR2 SYGVKD. CDR3 residues: CAISGTNRDRGTDTQYF. The CDR3 DNA follows: TGTGCCATCAGTGGAACCAACCGGGACAGGGGGACAGATACGCAGTATTTT.

The chain is built from TRBV5-1 and TRBJ2-7; 9 nucleotides line up with TRBD1. The germline V gene has CDR1 SGHRS and CDR2 YFSETQ. After removal of 4 bases from V and 6 bases from J, the junction contained 8 bases not matched to a gene. There are 14 residues in the CDR3. As DNA, the CDR3 is TGCGCCAGCAGCCCCGGGACAGGGTCAAGCGAGCAGTACTTC. Amino acids: CASSPGTGSSEQYF.

This clonotype has more than one count but fewer than ten. In nucleotides, the CDR3 is TGTGCCAGCGGATTGAACACTGAAGCTTTCTTT. Protein sequence: CASGLNTEAFF. The V gene is TRBV12-3 or TRBV12-4, the J gene TRBJ1-1; unclear D gene. V was trimmed by 8 bases and J by 0 bases, leaving 4 bases between them. The CDR3 runs 11 residues.

There are a few counts of this clonotype. V is TRBV7-2 and J is TRBJ1-5; 7 bases align to TRBD1. Germline V gives CDR1 SGHTA, CDR2 FQGNSA. With 3 bases clipped from V and 0 bases from J, the junction kept 8 bases outside the gene matches. The CDR3 runs to 17 residues. CDR3 DNA sequence: TGTGCCAGCAGCTTTCGCCAGGGGGGCCTTAGCAATCAGCCCCAGCATTTT. As protein: CASSFRQGGLSNQPQHF.

This clonotype was observed a handful of times. J is TRBJ1-2 and V is TRBV7-9; TRBD1 matches 8 bases. Germline CDR1 is SEHNR and CDR2 is FQNEAQ (reference sequence). The junction had 10 bases not matched to a gene; V was cut back by 4 bases and J by 3 bases. There are 16 residues in the CDR3. The CDR3 DNA reads as TGTGCCAGCAGCTCGACAGGGGATAAATGGGACTATGGCTACACCTTC. Translation: CASSSTGDKWDYGYTF.

This clonotype occurred a few times. This chain links TRBV24-1 with TRBJ2-2; D may be TRBD1 (6 bases). The length of the CDR3 is 14 residues. V lost 6 bases and J lost 4, with 11 bases in between. Germline V lookup: CDR1 KGHDR, CDR2 SFDVKD. The CDR3 spells CATSKQGATGELFF. The DNA for the CDR3 is TGTGCCACCAGTAAACAGGGTGCCACCGGGGAGCTGTTTTTT.

This clonotype has a count of ten or more. V gene TRBV2 combines with J gene TRBJ1-2; perhaps TRBD1 as D (5 bases). This CDR3 comprises 17 residues. In germline, CDR1 is SNHLY, CDR2 FYNNEI. With 3 bases removed from V and 4 bases from J, the gap between germline ends came to 21 bases. This CDR3 reads CASSESRGWQTRYGYTF. The CDR3 DNA reads as TGTGCCAGCAGTGAGTCTAGGGGATGGCAGACTCGCTATGGCTACACCTTC.

This clonotype occurred many times. The chain uses TRBV5-1 and TRBJ2-2; TRBD1 or TRBD2 may be the D gene (5 bases each). Trimming removed 7 bases from V and 3 bases from J, with 13 bases in between. The germline gives CDR1 SGHRS, CDR2 YFSETQ. There are 14 residues in the CDR3. The CDR3 bases are TGCGCCAGCGGGGGACGGACTTACACCGGGGAGCTGTTTTTT. This gives the protein CASGGRTYTGELFF.

The rearrangement joins TRBV7-9 to TRBJ2-3; 7 bases fit TRBD2. The CDR3 has 13 residues. Germline V lookup: CDR1 SEHNR, CDR2 FQNEAQ (reference sequence). V trimming: 7 bases; J trimming: 5 bases; junction bases outside the gene matches: 6. CDR3 sequence (DNA): TGTGCCAGCACCTCCTGGGGGGGAGATACGCAGTATTTT. The encoded protein is CASTSWGGDTQYF.

The chain has TRBV19 and TRBJ2-1; 11 bases agree with TRBD2. Germline CDR1 LNHDA, CDR2 SQIVND (reference sequence). V lost 5 bases to trimming and J lost 3 bases; unmatched junction nucleotides: 3. The CDR3 spans 15 residues. CDR3 in amino acids: CASSSTSGDYNEQFF. CDR3 bases: TGTGCCAGTAGTTCGACTAGCGGGGACTACAATGAGCAGTTCTTC. Full variable domain (missing parts from reference TRBV19 and TRBJ2-1): DGGITQSPKYLFRKEGQNVTLSCEQNLNHDAMYWYRQDPGQGLRLIYYSQIVNDFQKGDIAEGYSVSREKKESFPLTVTSAQKNPTAFYLCASSSTSGDYNEQFFGPGTRLTVL.

In its sample, this clonotype was seen a few times. The chain joins TRBV4-2 to TRBJ1-3, with D uncertain. This CDR3 contains 15 residues. Germline lookup yields CDR1 LGHNA and CDR2 YNFKEQ. Deletions cut 0 bases from V and 4 bases from J, with 10 bases between. The DNA of the CDR3 is TGTGCCAGCAGCCAAGATCGGAGGGAAGGAAACACCATATATTTT. Encoded protein: CASSQDRREGNTIYF.

This clonotype has a handful of counts. The chain carries TRBV4-3 and TRBJ1-6, with D perhaps TRBD1 (6 bases). The CDR3 totals 15 residues. Germline values: CDR1 LGHNA, CDR2 YSLEER. The V end lost 1 base, the J end lost 9 bases, and 13 bases lay between the germline ends. The CDR3 bases are TGCGCCAGCAGCCAAGGTAGGGGGGCTAGTTCACCCCTCCACTTT. It yields the protein CASSQGRGASSPLHF.

This clonotype was detected a few times. The chain combines TRBV7-9 with TRBJ2-7; a possible D gene is TRBD1 (6 bases). Trimming left V 7 bases short and J 1 base short, with 8 bases between. Germline CDR1 and CDR2: SEHNR and FQNEAQ (reference sequence). The CDR3 length is 12 residues. CDR3: CASKQGSYEQYF. In DNA, the CDR3 is TGTGCCAGCAAACAGGGATCCTACGAGCAGTACTTC.